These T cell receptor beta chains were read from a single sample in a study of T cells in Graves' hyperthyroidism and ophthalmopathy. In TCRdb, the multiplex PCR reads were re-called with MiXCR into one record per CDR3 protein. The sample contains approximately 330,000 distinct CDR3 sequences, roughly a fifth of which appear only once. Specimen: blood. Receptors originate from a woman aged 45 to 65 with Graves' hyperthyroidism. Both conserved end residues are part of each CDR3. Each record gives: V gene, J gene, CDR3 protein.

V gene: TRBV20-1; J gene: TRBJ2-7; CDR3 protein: CSAASSLSYEQYF
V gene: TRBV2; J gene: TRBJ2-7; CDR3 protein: CASTPGTYMTYEQYF
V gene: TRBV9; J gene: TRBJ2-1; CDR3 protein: CASSVSSGRAIEQFF
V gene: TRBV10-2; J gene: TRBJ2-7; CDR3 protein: CASSDRATGEQYF
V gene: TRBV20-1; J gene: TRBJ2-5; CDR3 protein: CSASRDSEAKTQYF
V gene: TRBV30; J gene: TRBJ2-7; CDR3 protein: CAWTGGQGYEQYF
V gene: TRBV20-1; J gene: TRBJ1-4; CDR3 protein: CSARANRPLNEKLFF
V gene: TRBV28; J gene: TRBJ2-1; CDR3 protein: CASSETGYHPNEQFF
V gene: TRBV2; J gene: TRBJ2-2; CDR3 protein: CASSTRDSTTGELFF
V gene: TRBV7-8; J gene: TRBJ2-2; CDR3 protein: CASSPRGGYGELFF
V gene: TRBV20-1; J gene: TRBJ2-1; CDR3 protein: CSAAWGTGSNEQFF
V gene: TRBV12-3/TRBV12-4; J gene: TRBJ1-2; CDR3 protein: CASSFSSVDGYTF
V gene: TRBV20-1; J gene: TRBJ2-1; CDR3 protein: CSATRSGGGSWRNEQFF
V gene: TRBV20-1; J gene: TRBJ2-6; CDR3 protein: CSARLDGSSGANVLTF
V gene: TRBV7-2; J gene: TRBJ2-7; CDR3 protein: CASRSTSGDYEQYF
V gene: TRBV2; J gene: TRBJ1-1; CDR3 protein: CASSRTGGAPEAFF
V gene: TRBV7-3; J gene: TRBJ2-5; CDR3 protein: CASSLLGIQETQYF
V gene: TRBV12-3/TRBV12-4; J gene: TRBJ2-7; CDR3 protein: CASSFDRNEQYF
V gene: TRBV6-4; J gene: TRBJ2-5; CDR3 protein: CASSDPGAGVETQYF
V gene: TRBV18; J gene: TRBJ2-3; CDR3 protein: CASSPQQGADTQYF
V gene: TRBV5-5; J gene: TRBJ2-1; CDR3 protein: CASSPRYSADNEQFF
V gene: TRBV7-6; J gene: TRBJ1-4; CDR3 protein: CASSLAVWGREKLFF
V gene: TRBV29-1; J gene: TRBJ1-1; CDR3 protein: CSVEAGRGRGTEAFF
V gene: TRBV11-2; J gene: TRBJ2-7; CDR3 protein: CASRSAGGSYEQYF
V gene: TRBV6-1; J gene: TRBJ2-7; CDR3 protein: CASRTTSGAAYEQYF
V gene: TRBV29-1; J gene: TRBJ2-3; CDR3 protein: CSAEQGNEADTQYF
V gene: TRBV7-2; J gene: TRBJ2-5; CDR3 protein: CASSYAGTSGSQETQYF
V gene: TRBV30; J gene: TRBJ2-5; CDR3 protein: CAWRGNRGARTTQYF
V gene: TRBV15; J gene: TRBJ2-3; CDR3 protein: CATSRDFSGQDTDTQYF
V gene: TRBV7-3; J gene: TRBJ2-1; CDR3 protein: CASSRDHRNEQFF
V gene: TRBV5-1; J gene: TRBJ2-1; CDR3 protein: CASRGRTVDEQFF
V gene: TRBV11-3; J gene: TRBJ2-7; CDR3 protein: CASSSASLAEQYF
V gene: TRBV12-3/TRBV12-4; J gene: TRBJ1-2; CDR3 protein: CASSTSGTGGYTF
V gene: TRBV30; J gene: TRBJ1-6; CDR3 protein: CAWRIGTSGSPLHF
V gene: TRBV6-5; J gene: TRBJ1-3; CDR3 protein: CASSSDRLLSGNTIYF
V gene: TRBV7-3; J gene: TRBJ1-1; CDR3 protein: CASSSTPGAEAFF
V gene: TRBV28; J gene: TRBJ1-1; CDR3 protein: CASRPKKQVEVFF
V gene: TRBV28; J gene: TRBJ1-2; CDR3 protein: CASSPVRASPYGYTF
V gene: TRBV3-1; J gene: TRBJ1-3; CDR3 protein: CASSQVTAGNTIYF
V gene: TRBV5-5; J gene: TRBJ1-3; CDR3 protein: CASWEAISGNTIYF
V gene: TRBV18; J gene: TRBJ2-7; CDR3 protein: CASSPNPDRAPEQYF
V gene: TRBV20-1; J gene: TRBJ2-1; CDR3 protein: CSASPTSGGANEQFF
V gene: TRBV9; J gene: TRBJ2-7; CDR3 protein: CASSVGLAGVEQYF
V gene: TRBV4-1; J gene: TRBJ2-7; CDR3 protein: CASSPTGTSGRIDEQYF
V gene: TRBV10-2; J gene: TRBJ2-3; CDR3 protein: CASSEGGRLAGDTDTQYF
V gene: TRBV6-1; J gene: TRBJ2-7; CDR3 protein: CASTKAGDPYEQYF
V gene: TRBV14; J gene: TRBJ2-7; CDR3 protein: CASSLQGHTYEQYF
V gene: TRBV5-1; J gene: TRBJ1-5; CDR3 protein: CASREGVGNQPQHF
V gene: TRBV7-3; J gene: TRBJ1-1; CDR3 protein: CASSYGTFVNTEAFF
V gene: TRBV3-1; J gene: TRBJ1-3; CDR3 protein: CASSPSGVMVNTIYF
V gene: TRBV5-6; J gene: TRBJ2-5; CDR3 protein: CASSLVGRQETQYF
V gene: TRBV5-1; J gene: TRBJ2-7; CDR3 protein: CASSLVYPRTSRPPESYEQYF
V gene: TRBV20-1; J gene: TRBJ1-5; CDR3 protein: CSATTGEANNQPQHF